This T cell receptor (beta chain) originates from a study of beta chain features in type 1 diabetes. Study results and caveats: Relative to healthy donors, patients appeared to have naive, central memory and Treg TCRB repertoires that were more similar. TCRB CDR3 length was moderately but significantly reduced in all four CD4+ subsets of Type 1 diabetes patients.

Sorting with CD45RO/CCR7/CD25/CD127/CD95/CD27 yielded naive, central memory, regulatory and stem-like memory CD4+ cells. Isolated RNA was reverse transcribed in full, so expressed TCRB transcripts were sequenced. Produced via immunoSEQ multiplex PCR; TCRdb's table is partial and in-frame only. The table records around 100,000 clones, 25% to 35% of them present only once. Trimming removed 4 bases from V and 0 bases from J; junction bases left unmatched: 6. The V gene's germline CDR1 is SGHTA and CDR2 FQGNSA. There are 15 residues in the CDR3. Notes on this clone: Its cognate antigen is unknown.

Input material: central memory CD4+ T cells from blood. V is TRBV7-2 and J is TRBJ2-7; 7 nucleotides agree with TRBD2. This TCR was recovered from a woman aged 18 to 35 with type 1 diabetes. DNA for the CDR3: TGTGCCAGCAGCTCGGGAGGACGGGACTCCTACGAGCAGTACTTC. It codes for CASSSGGRDSYEQYF.